These 2 T cell receptor beta chains originate from one sample sequenced in a study of T-cell memory formation after mild COVID-19 (dated by TCRdb to the early 2020s). Receptor amplification or capture employed 5' RACE. The instrument was an Illumina NovaSeq 6000. The public reads were reprocessed in TCRdb via fastp at Q25 and MiXCR, keeping in-frame beta chains. Each entry is one CDR3 protein sequence, shown with its most common DNA and genes. Across this sample there are 120,000 to 150,000 distinct CDR3 sequences, with about 5.7% seen only once. 2% to 2.5% of the sample belongs to the ten largest clones. The sequencing input was PBMCs or a T cell subset sorted from them (not recorded which). These receptors were taken from an adult woman who had mild COVID-19 (a few samples of this study predate the infection). The sample titles of this study are shuffled in the database, so cell type and time point are left out; the donor was told from shared clones.

The sample holds a few counts of this clonotype. The V call is TRBV5-5, the J call TRBJ1-2, with 8 bases that match TRBD1. The germline V gene has CDR1 SGHKS and CDR2 YYEKEE (reference sequence). The CDR3 contains 16 residues. Losses at the gene ends were 0 bases for V and 5 bases for J; bases not matched to a gene: 9. The CDR3 sequence: CASSLGPGQAKYGYTF. In DNA, the CDR3 is TGTGCCAGCAGCTTGGGCCCGGGACAGGCGAAGTATGGCTACACCTTC.

This clonotype occurred a few times. The chain has TRBV3-1 and TRBJ1-1; maybe TRBD1 (6 bases). The ends were cut back, 2 bases at V and 7 bases at J, with 8 bases in the middle. CDR1 is LGHDT, CDR2 YNNKEL, per germline (reference sequence). The CDR3 sequence is 12 residues long. CDR3 protein: CASSQQGSEAFF. CDR3 in DNA: TGTGCCAGCAGCCAACAGGGGAGTGAAGCTTTCTTT.